This TCR beta chain derives from a study of blood T cells in healthy people across ages. Together with a sample-barcoded 5' primer, a J-beta primer mix was included in a second PCR lasting about 6 to 12 cycles. MiXCR, run by TCRdb on the 5' RACE reads, gives a single entry per CDR3 protein. The data show fewer than 800,000 distinct CDR3 sequences, roughly 49% seen once. Trimming stripped 3 bases from V and 6 bases from J, with 19 bases between. CDR1 and CDR2 (germline): KGHSH, LQKENI. The CDR3 length is 16 residues. Sequencing was done on a sample of blood. The V and J genes are TRBV18 and TRBJ2-3, with a weak D call TRBD2 (6 bases). The source is an older woman in good health. The CDR3 DNA sequence: TGTGCCAGCTCACCTCCGGTCGGGAGTGGCCCGGATACGCAGTATTTT. Protein: CASSPPVGSGPDTQYF.